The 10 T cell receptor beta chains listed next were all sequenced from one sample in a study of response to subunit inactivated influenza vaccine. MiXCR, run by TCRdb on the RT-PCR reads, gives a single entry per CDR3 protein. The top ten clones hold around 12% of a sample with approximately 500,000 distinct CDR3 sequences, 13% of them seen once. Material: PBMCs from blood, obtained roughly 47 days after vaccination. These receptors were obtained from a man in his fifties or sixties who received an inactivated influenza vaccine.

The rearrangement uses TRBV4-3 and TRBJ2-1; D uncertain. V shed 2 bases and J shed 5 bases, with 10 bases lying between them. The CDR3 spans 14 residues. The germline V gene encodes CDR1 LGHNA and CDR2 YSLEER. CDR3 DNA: TGCGCCAGCAGCCAATTCCTAATGGACAATGAGCAGTTCTTC. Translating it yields CASSQFLMDNEQFF.

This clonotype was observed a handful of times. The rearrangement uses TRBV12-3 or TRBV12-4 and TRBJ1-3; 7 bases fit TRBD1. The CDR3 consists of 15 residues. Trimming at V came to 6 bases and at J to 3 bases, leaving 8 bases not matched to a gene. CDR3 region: CASSPGQVFGNTIYF. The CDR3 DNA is TGTGCCAGCAGCCCCGGACAGGTTTTTGGAAACACCATATATTTT.

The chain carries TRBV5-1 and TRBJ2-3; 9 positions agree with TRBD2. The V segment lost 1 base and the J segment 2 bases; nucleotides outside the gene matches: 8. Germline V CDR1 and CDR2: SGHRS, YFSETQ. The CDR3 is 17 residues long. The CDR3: CASSLTSGLRFTDTQYF. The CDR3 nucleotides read TGCGCCAGCAGCTTGACTAGCGGGCTCCGCTTCACAGATACGCAGTATTTT. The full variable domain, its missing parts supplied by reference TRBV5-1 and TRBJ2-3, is KAGVTQTPRYLIKTRGQQVTLSCSPISGHRSVSWYQQTPGQGLQFLFEYFSETQRNKGNFPGRFSGRQFSNSRSEMNVSTLELGDSALYLCASSLTSGLRFTDTQYFGPGTRLTVL.

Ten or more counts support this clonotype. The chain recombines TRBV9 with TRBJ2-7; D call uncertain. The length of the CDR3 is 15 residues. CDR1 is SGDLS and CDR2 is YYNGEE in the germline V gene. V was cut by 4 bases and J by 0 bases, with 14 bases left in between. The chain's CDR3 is CASSPDGYYSYEQYF. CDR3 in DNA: TGTGCCAGCAGCCCAGACGGCTACTACTCCTACGAGCAGTACTTC.

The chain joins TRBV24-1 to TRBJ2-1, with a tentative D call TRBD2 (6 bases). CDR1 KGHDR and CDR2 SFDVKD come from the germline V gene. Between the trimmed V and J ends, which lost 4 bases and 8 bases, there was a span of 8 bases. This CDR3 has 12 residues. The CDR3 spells CATSERDDEQFF. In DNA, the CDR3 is TGTGCCACCAGTGAGCGGGACGATGAGCAGTTCTTC.

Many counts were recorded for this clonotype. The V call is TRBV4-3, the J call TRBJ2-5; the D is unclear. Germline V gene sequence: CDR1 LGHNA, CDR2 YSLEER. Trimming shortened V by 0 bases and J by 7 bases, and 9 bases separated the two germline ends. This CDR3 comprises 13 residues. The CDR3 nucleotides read TGCGCCAGCAGCCAAGACGATTGGGGGACCCAGTACTTC. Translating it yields CASSQDDWGTQYF.

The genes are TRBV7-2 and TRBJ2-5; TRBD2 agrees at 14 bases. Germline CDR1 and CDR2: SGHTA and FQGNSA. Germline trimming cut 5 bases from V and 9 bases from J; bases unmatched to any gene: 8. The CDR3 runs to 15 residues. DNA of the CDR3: TGTGCCAGCAGCCTGACTAGCGGGGGGGATGGGGCCCAGTACTTC. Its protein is CASSLTSGGDGAQYF.

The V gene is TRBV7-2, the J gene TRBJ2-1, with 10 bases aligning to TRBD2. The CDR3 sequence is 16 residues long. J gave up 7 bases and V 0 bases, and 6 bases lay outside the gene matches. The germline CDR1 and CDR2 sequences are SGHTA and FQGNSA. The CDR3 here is CASSLASGRTVNEQFF. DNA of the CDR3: TGTGCCAGCAGCTTAGCTAGCGGGAGGACGGTTAATGAGCAGTTCTTC.

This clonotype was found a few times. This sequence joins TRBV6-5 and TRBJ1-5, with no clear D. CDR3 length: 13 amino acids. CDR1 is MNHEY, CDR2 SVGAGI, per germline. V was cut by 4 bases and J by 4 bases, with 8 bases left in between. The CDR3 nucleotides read TGTGCCAGCAGTTCCGGGGTGAATCAGCCCCAGCATTTT. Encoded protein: CASSSGVNQPQHF.

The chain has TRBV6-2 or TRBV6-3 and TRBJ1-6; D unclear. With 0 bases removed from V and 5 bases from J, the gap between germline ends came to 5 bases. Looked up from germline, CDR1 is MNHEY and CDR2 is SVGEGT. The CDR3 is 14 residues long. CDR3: CASSYSLDNSPLHF. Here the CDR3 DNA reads TGTGCCAGCAGTTACTCACTGGATAATTCACCCCTCCACTTT.